The TCR beta chain under discussion was sequenced for a study of blood T cells in healthy people across ages. The CDR3 loop spans 14 amino acids. Germline V gene data show CDR1 as MGHDK and CDR2 as SYGVNS. Trimming shortened V by 2 bases and J by 6 bases, and 13 bases separated the two germline ends. The second PCR ran about 6 to 12 cycles with a sample-barcoded 5' primer and J-beta primers. A tag from a template-switch adaptor with 12 random nucleotides marked each cDNA molecule. The yield of each sample was at least 3 million CDR3-containing paired-end reads. TCRdb itself ran the 5' RACE reads through MiXCR, one entry per CDR3 protein. Of around 1,800,000 distinct CDR3 sequences listed, more than 35% are singletons.

Material: blood. This receptor was obtained from a human donor in good health. The chain combines TRBV25-1 with TRBJ1-2, with D possibly being TRBD1 (5 bases). CDR3 DNA: TGTGCCAGCAGTGAAACCTGGGGCGAAAATGGCTACACCTTC. This encodes CASSETWGENGYTF.